The 18 T cell receptor beta chains reported below all come from one sample, sequenced in a study of T cell repertoires in cytomegalovirus infection. Via MiXCR, TCRdb re-called the reads, giving one row per CDR3 protein. Found here are about 490,000 distinct CDR3 sequences, 16% of them singletons; the top ten hold roughly a quarter. The specimen was CD8+ T cells from PBMCs. The receptors were sampled from a human donor in good health (CMV status not recorded). Some clones in this sample may be carry-over from other donors' samples.

The chain uses TRBV11-2 and TRBJ2-7; TRBD1 aligns across 10 bases. Germline lookup yields CDR1 SGHAT and CDR2 FQNNGV. This CDR3 contains 17 residues. V lost 1 base and J lost 3; bases outside the gene matches: 9. The CDR3, as DNA: TGTGCCAGCAGCTTAGTAGGTCCGGGACAGGGGTTCTACGAGCAGTACTTC. Translated, it gives CASSLVGPGQGFYEQYF.

This clonotype was detected only a few times. The J gene is TRBJ2-7, the V gene TRBV12-3 or TRBV12-4, with D unclear. Deletions cut 5 bases from V and 3 bases from J, with 8 bases between. CDR3 length: 12 amino acids. The CDR3 coding sequence is TGTGCCAGCAGTCTCCTATACTACGAGCAGTACTTC. Residues: CASSLLYYEQYF.

This clonotype occurred many times. The gene calls are TRBV7-8 and TRBJ1-4; the D is unclear. There are 17 residues in the CDR3. V was cut by 1 base and J by 0 bases, with 12 bases left in between. CDR1 is SGHVS, CDR2 FQNEAQ, per germline. CDR3 sequence: CASSLVWWESTNEKLFF. For the CDR3, the DNA is TGTGCCAGCAGCTTAGTGTGGTGGGAGTCAACTAATGAAAAACTGTTTTTT.

This clonotype has a count of ten or more. This chain joins TRBV14 and TRBJ2-7; 8 bases match TRBD1. Germline V CDR1 and CDR2: SGHDN, FVKESK. V dropped 3 bases and J dropped 5; count of bases not matched to a gene: 6. The CDR3 covers 14 residues. CDR3 DNA sequence: TGTGCCAGCAGCCACCCAGGGGGCAGGAACGAGCAGTACTTC. Its protein is CASSHPGGRNEQYF.

Only a few counts were recorded for this clonotype. J is TRBJ1-4 and V is TRBV11-2; 8 bases align to TRBD1. The CDR3 loop spans 14 amino acids. Germline V gene data show CDR1 as SGHAT and CDR2 as FQNNGV. V shed 5 bases and J 5 bases; nucleotides not matched to a gene: 4. CDR3 coding DNA: TGTGCCAGCAGCCCCTGGACAGGGAATGAAAAACTGTTTTTT. Translation gives CASSPWTGNEKLFF.

The chain uses TRBV6-5 and TRBJ1-2; possible D gene TRBD1, 6 bases. V lost 4 bases to trimming and J lost 7 bases, with 13 bases between them. From germline, CDR1 is MNHEY and CDR2 SVGAGI. The CDR3 runs to 13 residues. CDR3 in amino acids: CASSSTGLGGYTF. CDR3 DNA sequence: TGTGCCAGCAGTTCCACAGGGCTGGGTGGCTACACCTTC.

This clonotype showed up many times. CDR3 loop: CASSQEGRGSPTNEKLFF. As DNA, the CDR3 is TGTGCCAGCAGCCAAGAGGGCAGGGGGAGCCCAACTAATGAAAAACTGTTTTTT. The V and J genes are TRBV7-6 and TRBJ1-4; 7 bases are a match to TRBD1. CDR1 and CDR2 from the germline V gene are SGHVS and FNYEAQ. V was pared by 5 bases and J by 0 bases, with 12 bases of the junction left unmatched. This CDR3 comprises 18 residues. Full variable domain (missing parts from reference TRBV7-6 and TRBJ1-4): GAGVSQSPRYKVTKRGQDVALRCDPISGHVSLYWYRQALGQGPEFLTYFNYEAQQDKSGLPNDRFSAERPEGSISTLTIQRTEQRDSAMYRCASSQEGRGSPTNEKLFFGSGTQLSVL.

This clonotype was seen a few times. V and J are TRBV9 and TRBJ1-2; 7 bases match TRBD1. This CDR3 has 15 residues. Germline assignment: CDR1 SGDLS and CDR2 YYNGEE. The V segment lost 0 bases and the J segment 0 bases; nucleotides outside the gene matches: 2. DNA for the CDR3: TGTGCCAGCAGCGTAGGGACAGGAACTAACTATGGCTACACCTTC. Its protein is CASSVGTGTNYGYTF.

This clonotype showed up just a few times. This chain uses TRBV12-3 or TRBV12-4 with TRBJ2-5; no clear D. The CDR3 consists of 14 residues. V lost 5 bases, J lost 1 base, and 11 bases lay in between. The CDR3 DNA is TGTGCCAGCAGTATTGCTGACTTCCAAGAGACCCAGTACTTC. Protein: CASSIADFQETQYF.

The rearrangement uses TRBV28 and TRBJ2-1, with D possibly matching TRBD1 (6 bases). V was trimmed by 6 bases and J by 4 bases, leaving 16 bases between them. This CDR3 is built from 15 residues. Germline CDR1 is MDHEN and CDR2 is SYDVKM. The CDR3 loop is CASSLGAASYNEQFF. Here the CDR3 DNA reads TGTGCCAGCAGCTTGGGGGCTGCTAGTTACAATGAGCAGTTCTTC.

This clonotype was found a few times. The rearrangement joins TRBV7-9 to TRBJ2-3, with TRBD2 matching over 16 bases. Germline V gene lookup returns CDR1 SEHNR and CDR2 FQNEAQ (reference sequence). The CDR3 runs to 21 residues. The ends lost 4 bases at V and 1 base at J; junction bases unmatched: 14. The DNA of the CDR3 is TGTGCCAGCAGCTCGTTGCCGGGACTAGCGGGAGGGCCGAGACGCACAGATACGCAGTATTTT. This sequence encodes CASSSLPGLAGGPRRTDTQYF.

Only a few counts were recorded for this clonotype. The rearrangement joins TRBV6-4 to TRBJ2-6; D might be TRBD2 (5 bases). Trimming took 6 bases from V and 0 from J, leaving 12 bases between them. The CDR3 is 16 amino acids. The germline CDR1 and CDR2 sequences are MRHNA and SNTAGT. CDR3 DNA: TGTGCCAGCAGGACCATAGGGAGCTCTGGGGCCAACGTCCTGACTTTC. As protein: CASRTIGSSGANVLTF.

This clonotype was counted ten times or more. The V gene is TRBV6-6, the J gene TRBJ2-3; D not resolved. CDR1 and CDR2 from the germline V gene are MNHNY and SVGAGI (reference sequence). V shed 2 bases and J shed 2 bases, with 8 bases lying between them. The CDR3 loop spans 14 amino acids. CDR3 nucleotides: TGTGCCAGCAGTTACCTCAGCTACACAGATACGCAGTATTTT. It is translated as CASSYLSYTDTQYF.

The CDR3 DNA follows: TGTGCCAGCAGCCTCGTAGCCAGGAACTATGGCTACACCTTC. It codes for CASSLVARNYGYTF. The chain is built from TRBV5-6 and TRBJ1-2; D not certain. Trimming cost V 4 bases and J 2 bases, with 12 bases left between them. The CDR3 spans 14 residues. Per the germline V gene, CDR1 is SGHDT and CDR2 is YYEEEE.

A word on this clonotype: A much bigger clone sits one base away, suggesting this may be a read error. V is TRBV10-3 and J is TRBJ2-3; 9 bases are shared with TRBD2. J was trimmed by 5 bases and V by 6 bases; bases with no gene match: 15. The length of the CDR3 is 17 residues. Germline V lookup: CDR1 ENHRY, CDR2 SYGVKD. This CDR3 is CAISAPIAGVSLDTQYF. The CDR3 DNA reads TGTGCCATCAGCGCCCCCATAGCGGGGGTTTCCCTAGATACGCAGTATTTT.

This clonotype was seen a few times. The gene calls are TRBV15 and TRBJ2-7; unclear D gene. V gave up 9 bases and J gave up 2 bases, with 17 bases separating them. CDR1 and CDR2 from the germline V gene are LNHNV and YYDKDF (reference sequence). The CDR3 covers 14 residues. The CDR3 nucleotides read TGTGCCACTAAATTCAATGAGTTAACCTACGAGCAGTACTTC. It codes for CATKFNELTYEQYF. Full variable domain (outside the CDR3, taken from reference TRBV15 and TRBJ2-7): DAMVIQNPRYQVTQFGKPVTLSCSQTLNHNVMYWYQQKSSQAPKLLFHYYDKDFNNEADTPDNFQSRRPNTSFCFLDIRSPGLGDTAMYLCATKFNELTYEQYFGPGTRLTVT.

The sample holds many counts of this clonotype. The DNA for the CDR3 is TGTGCCAGCAGCTCGTCCGGAGGGACCACCTACGAGCAGTACTTC. Translation: CASSSSGGTTYEQYF. V and J are TRBV9 and TRBJ2-7, with a tentative D call TRBD2 (6 bases). The CDR3 covers 15 residues. Per the germline V gene, CDR1 is SGDLS and CDR2 is YYNGEE. Trimming pared 4 bases from V and 2 bases from J, leaving 16 bases between.

This clonotype has a count of ten or more. The rearrangement uses TRBV11-1 and TRBJ2-6, with unresolved D. The CDR3 has 17 amino acids. CDR1 and CDR2 from the germline V gene are SGHAT and FQDESV (reference sequence). Trimming took 1 base from V and 0 from J, leaving 10 bases between them. CDR3 coding DNA: TGTGCCAGCAGCTTAGGGGAAACCAACTCTGGGGCCAACGTCCTGACTTTC. Its protein product is CASSLGETNSGANVLTF.